Listed below are T cell receptor beta chains from one sample, sequenced in a study of T cell repertoires in cytomegalovirus infection. For these TCRs, the target antigens are not known. MiXCR was run by TCRdb on the reads, yielding one entry per CDR3 protein. The sample yields 750,000 to 950,000 distinct CDR3 sequences, 25% to 35% seen once. The sample consisted of cultured CD8+ T cells from PBMCs, taken from culture after CMV antigen stimulation. Source of these receptors: a human donor in good health (CMV status not recorded). Some clones in this sample may be carry-over from other donors' samples. Each CDR3 is given with its conserved first and last residue. D genes are given only for firm matches. Clone sizes are given selectively: once, few, many, or a class where the clone is expanded.

abundance	v_gene	j_gene	d_gene	CDR3nt	CDR3aa
NA	TRBV7-9	TRBJ1-1	TRBD1	TGTGCCAGCAGCTTAGTGGGCTCGGGGACAGGAGAAACTGAAGCTTTCTTT	CASSLVGSGTGETEAFF
few	TRBV23-1	TRBJ1-6	NA	TGCGCCAGCAGTCAATGGGTGCGTGAGGGGAACTATAATTCACCCCTCCACTTT	CASSQWVREGNYNSPLHF
NA	TRBV7-9	TRBJ2-7	TRBD2	TGTGCCAGCAGCTTAAGGAGGGGACTATCCTACGAGCAGTACTTC	CASSLRRGLSYEQYF
NA	TRBV29-1	TRBJ2-3	TRBD2	TGCAGCGTTGAAGGGATCGGACTAGCGGGGACCACAGATACGCAGTATTTT	CSVEGIGLAGTTDTQYF
NA	TRBV2	TRBJ2-5	TRBD2	TGTGCCAGCAGTGAAGGGGCCCGACTAGCGGGGGCCCAAGAGACCCAGTACTTC	CASSEGARLAGAQETQYF
NA	TRBV4-2	TRBJ2-1	TRBD2	TGTGCCAGCAGCGAGACAGGAGCGGGGGGGCCCAATGAGCAGTTCTTC	CASSETGAGGPNEQFF
many	TRBV7-3	TRBJ1-1	NA	TGTGCCAGCAGCTCAGGGGAAAACACTGAAGCTTTCTTT	CASSSGENTEAFF
NA	TRBV18	TRBJ2-2	TRBD1	TGTGCCAGCTCACCCTCACCGGGACAGGGAATCGGGGAGCTGTTTTTT	CASSPSPGQGIGELFF
many	TRBV7-6	TRBJ1-6	NA	TGTGCCAGCAGCTCAACAGGCGGTAATTCACCCCTCCACTTT	CASSSTGGNSPLHF
once	TRBV14	TRBJ2-3	TRBD2	TGTGCCAGCAGCCAAGAAGGTAGACTAGCAACAGATACGCAGTATTTT	CASSQEGRLATDTQYF
few	TRBV6-2/TRBV6-3	TRBJ1-5	TRBD1	TGTGCCAGCACAATGGACAGGGACAGCAATCAGCCCCAGCATTTT	CASTMDRDSNQPQHF
NA	TRBV6-6	TRBJ2-5	TRBD1	TGTGCCAGCAGTTACCAGGACAGGACCGGGGAGACCCAGTACTTC	CASSYQDRTGETQYF
NA	TRBV7-9	TRBJ2-3	NA	TGTGCCAGCAGCTCTCTCTCAGATACGCAGTATTTT	CASSSLSDTQYF
few	TRBV4-2	TRBJ1-2	NA	TGTGCCAGCAGCCAAGGACAGCCAAAGACTAACTATGGCTACACCTTC	CASSQGQPKTNYGYTF
many	TRBV7-9	TRBJ1-2	TRBD1	TGTGCCAGCAGCTATCCGGGACAGGGGGCCTATGGCTACACCTTC	CASSYPGQGAYGYTF